The 7 T cell receptor beta chains below were found in one sample sequenced in a study of vaccination effects on CD4 cells after COVID-19 (dated by TCRdb to between 2021 and 2024). Antigens for these TCRs are unknown. In the ViraFEST assay, PBMC were stimulated with viral peptide pools, and antigen-specific CD4+ T cell clonotypes were then identified by expansion using TCR sequencing. After more than nine days of culture, CD4+ T cells were isolated with the EasySep CD4+ T cell isolation kit. None of the healthy vaccine recipients had a prior SARS-CoV-2 infection, which was confirmed by nucleocapsid antibody tests that came back negative both before and after vaccination. The method behind the library was the immunoSEQ multiplex PCR assay. TCRdb provides this immuneACCESS table in a form limited to in-frame rearrangements. Some clones are lacking; in checked studies, under half of them reflect an unresolved V gene, and why the rest are absent is not known. This sample is represented by just under 75,000 clones; about four fifths of them were singletons. The top ten clones comprise roughly 2.9% of the sample.

This material consisted of CD4+ T cells from PBMCs cultured with HCoV-NL63 spike peptides, taken before COVID-19 vaccination. Explained via the paper, the cell subset or site label denotes: HCoV-NL63 spike overlapping peptide pool stimulation. These receptor sequences come from a human donor who received a COVID-19 vaccine.

The rearrangement links TRBV5-1 to TRBJ2-2; TRBD1 matches 12 bases. Germline V CDR1 and CDR2: SGHRS, YFSETQ. The trim removed 0 bases at V and 3 bases at J, leaving 3 bases unmatched. The CDR3 consists of 17 residues. In DNA, the CDR3 is TGCGCCAGCAGCTTGGTCCGGGACAGGGGGCACACCGGGGAGCTGTTTTTT. It is translated as CASSLVRDRGHTGELFF.

The V call is TRBV25-1, the J call TRBJ1-6, with TRBD1 matching 9 bases. The CDR3 loop spans 14 amino acids. CDR1 MGHDK and CDR2 SYGVNS come from the germline V gene. V dropped 6 bases and J dropped 8; count of bases not matched to a gene: 5. The CDR3 is CASRNRGPDSPLHF. The CDR3 DNA reads as TGTGCCAGCAGAAACAGGGGGCCGGATTCACCCCTCCACTTT. Drawing the rest from reference TRBV25-1 and TRBJ1-6, the complete variable domain is EADIYQTPRYLVIGTGKKITLECSQTMGHDKMYWYQQDPGMELHLIHYSYGVNSTEKGDLSSESTVSRIRTEHFPLTLESARPSHTSQYLCASRNRGPDSPLHFGNGTRLTVT.

The V gene is TRBV6-5, the J gene TRBJ1-1; D is ambiguous. CDR3 length: 11 residues. The V end lost 10 bases, the J end lost 3 bases, and 9 bases lay between the germline ends. Per the germline V gene, CDR1 is MNHEY and CDR2 is SVGAGI. The CDR3 spells CATQIYTEAFF. The DNA of the CDR3 is TGTGCCACCCAGATTTACACTGAAGCTTTCTTT.

The chain recombines TRBV18 with TRBJ1-1, with D possibly TRBD1 on 5 matching bases. Germline V gene lookup returns CDR1 KGHSH and CDR2 LQKENI. The CDR3 totals 17 residues. V lost 6 bases to trimming and J lost 4 bases, with 24 bases between them. The CDR3 loop is CASSPQGQGYLSTEAFF. DNA for the CDR3: TGTGCCAGCTCGCCCCAAGGGCAGGGCTATTTGAGCACTGAAGCTTTCTTT. Looking up the rest from reference TRBV18 and TRBJ1-1 gives the full variable domain: NAGVMQNPRHLVRRRGQEARLRCSPMKGHSHVYWYRQLPEEGLKFMVYLQKENIIDESGMPKERFSAEFPKEGPSILRIQQVVRGDSAAYFCASSPQGQGYLSTEAFFGQGTRLTVV.

The chain links TRBV2 to TRBJ2-7; no clear D gene. The V end lost 7 bases, the J end lost 3 bases, and 13 bases lay between the germline ends. The CDR3 totals 13 residues. Germline values: CDR1 SNHLY, CDR2 FYNNEI. The CDR3 region has the DNA TGTGCCAGCAAATTTCGGACGGACTACGAGCAGTACGTC. It specifies CASKFRTDYEQYV.

This clone occurred a few times. CDR3 in amino acids: CASTGQEVSPLHF. The CDR3 nucleotides read TGTGCCAGCACGGGCCAAGAAGTTTCACCCCTCCACTTT. J is TRBJ1-6 and V is TRBV2, with D unclear. Trimming took off 7 bases at V and 9 bases at J, with 13 bases between the two ends. This CDR3 has 13 amino acids. Germline values: CDR1 SNHLY, CDR2 FYNNEI.

This clone has just one count. This chain uses TRBV7-2 with TRBJ2-7; possible D gene TRBD2, 5 bases. The CDR3 extends over 15 amino acids. V was pared by 5 bases and J by 3 bases, with 17 bases between. Germline-derived CDR1 and CDR2 are SGHTA and FQGNSA. CDR3 in amino acids: CASSKEAIIGYEQYV. The CDR3 bases are TGTGCCAGCAGCAAGGAGGCCATCATCGGCTACGAGCAGTACGTC.